These 22 T cell receptor beta chains were all obtained from the same sample, sequenced in a study of cytomegalovirus exposure and HLA in healthy donors. Researchers ran the PCR with 60 Vbeta and 13 Jbeta primers. The table came from immunoSEQ multiplex PCR; TCRdb's copy has only in-frame clones and leaves some out. In the table there are about 140,000 clones, roughly 77% of which are singletons. Sequenced material: PBMCs. These receptors all stem from a male donor in good health and CMV-seronegative.

This chain uses TRBV6-6 with TRBJ2-7; no reliable D call. The germline V gene has CDR1 MNHNY and CDR2 SVGAGI (reference sequence). The CDR3 runs 10 residues. Trimming pared 6 bases from V and 7 bases from J, leaving 7 bases between. In DNA, the CDR3 is TGTGCCAGCAGCTCCAGGGAGCAGTACTTC. Its translation: CASSSREQYF.

The genes are TRBV9 and TRBJ2-1; 7 bases agree with TRBD2. CDR1 and CDR2 from the germline V gene are SGDLS and YYNGEE. The CDR3 length is 17 residues. Trimming at V came to 3 bases and at J to 4 bases, leaving 13 bases not matched to a gene. CDR3: CASSAEKTSSFYNEQFF. The CDR3 nucleotides are TGTGCCAGCAGCGCGGAGAAGACTAGCTCTTTTTACAATGAGCAGTTCTTC.

This clone was counted a few times. The chain is built from TRBV9 and TRBJ2-1; 8 bases are a match to TRBD1. Germline V gene lookup returns CDR1 SGDLS and CDR2 YYNGEE. This CDR3 is 13 amino acids long. Trimming removed 0 bases from V and 10 bases from J; junction bases left unmatched: 3. The CDR3 region is CASSVGTGREQFF. Written as DNA, the CDR3 is TGTGCCAGCAGCGTAGGGACAGGGCGGGAGCAGTTCTTC.

V is TRBV5-1 and J is TRBJ1-3; TRBD1 aligns across 11 bases. The germline V gene has CDR1 SGHRS and CDR2 YFSETQ. The CDR3 extends over 16 amino acids. Trimming at V came to 4 bases and at J to 3 bases, leaving 6 bases not matched to a gene. The CDR3 DNA is TGCGCCAGCAGCCTTGGACAGGGGGCGGGTGGAAACACCATATATTTT. It encodes CASSLGQGAGGNTIYF.

This clone was found once. The chain couples TRBV19 to TRBJ2-1; TRBD2 is a possible D gene (5 bases). Germline CDR1 LNHDA, CDR2 SQIVND (reference sequence). Trimming stripped 7 bases from V and 2 bases from J, with 12 bases between. This CDR3 spans 14 amino acids. The CDR3 reads CASNGGWTYNEQFF. The CDR3 DNA reads TGTGCCAGTAATGGCGGGTGGACCTACAATGAGCAGTTCTTC.

CDR3 loop: CASSVGETTPHWEETQYF. In nucleotides, the CDR3 is TGTGCCAGCAGCGTAGGTGAGACTACGCCACACTGGGAAGAGACCCAGTACTTC. The genes are TRBV9 and TRBJ2-5; D might be TRBD2 (5 bases). The CDR3 runs 18 residues. Germline CDR1 reads SGDLS; CDR2 reads YYNGEE. Trimming stripped 0 bases from V and 3 bases from J, with 21 bases between.

In this sample, this clone turned up once. This sequence joins TRBV5-1 and TRBJ2-2, with TRBD2 as a possible D gene (6 bases). Per the germline V gene, CDR1 is SGHRS and CDR2 is YFSETQ. Trimming pared 3 bases from V and 7 bases from J, leaving 16 bases between. This CDR3 comprises 15 residues. The CDR3 DNA reads as TGCGCCAGCAGCTCAAGCGGGCGTGTCGTCGGGGAGCTGTTTTTT. Translation gives CASSSSGRVVGELFF. Full variable domain (missing parts from reference TRBV5-1 and TRBJ2-2): KAGVTQTPRYLIKTRGQQVTLSCSPISGHRSVSWYQQTPGQGLQFLFEYFSETQRNKGNFPGRFSGRQFSNSRSEMNVSTLELGDSALYLCASSSSGRVVGELFFGEGSRLTVL.

The chain couples TRBV7-9 to TRBJ2-1, with 11 bases that match TRBD2. Germline lookup yields CDR1 SEHNR and CDR2 FQNEAQ (reference sequence). With 3 bases clipped from V and 4 bases from J, the junction kept 2 bases outside the gene matches. CDR3 size: 15 residues. Written as DNA, the CDR3 is TGTGCCAGCAGCTTCGGGACTAGCGGTTACAATGAGCAGTTCTTC. Its protein is CASSFGTSGYNEQFF.

This sequence joins TRBV6-5 and TRBJ2-7; weak D call: TRBD1 (6 bases). The V end lost 5 bases, the J end lost 2 bases, and 16 bases lay between the germline ends. The CDR3 spans 15 residues. Germline CDR1 and CDR2: MNHEY and SVGAGI. CDR3 amino acids: CASSHGADRTYEQYF. DNA of the CDR3: TGTGCCAGCAGTCACGGCGCTGACAGGACCTACGAGCAGTACTTC.

This clone was detected only once. The rearrangement uses TRBV5-4 and TRBJ2-6; no firm D call. The CDR3 is 15 residues long. Germline lookup yields CDR1 SGHNT and CDR2 YYREEE (reference sequence). Between the trimmed V and J ends, which lost 5 bases and 0 bases, there was a span of 9 bases. The CDR3 DNA sequence: TGTGCCAGCAGTCGGGTCTCCTCTGGGGCCAACGTCCTGACTTTC. Translation gives CASSRVSSGANVLTF.

This rearrangement joins TRBV20-1 to TRBJ2-5, with D hard to call. The germline V and J ends were trimmed by 2 bases and 2 bases, with 3 bases remaining between them. Germline CDR1 and CDR2: DFQATT and SNEGSKA (reference sequence). This CDR3 has 11 amino acids. The CDR3 nucleotides are TGCAGTGCTAGACAACAAGAGACCCAGTACTTC. Amino acids: CSARQQETQYF.

V usage is TRBV6-5 and J usage is TRBJ1-6, with a weak D call TRBD1 (6 bases). CDR3 length equals 16 residues. Germline assignment: CDR1 MNHEY and CDR2 SVGAGI. Trimming pared 0 bases from V and 8 bases from J, leaving 14 bases between. CDR3 in DNA: TGTGCCAGCAGTTACTCGATAGGGGGGGCTGATTCACCCCTCCACTTT. Protein sequence: CASSYSIGGADSPLHF.

This clone was detected only once. This sequence joins TRBV2 and TRBJ2-3; 10 bases match TRBD2. The J segment lost 6 bases and the V segment lost 4 bases, leaving 13 bases of the junction unmatched. CDR1 and CDR2 (germline): SNHLY, FYNNEI. The CDR3 is 17 residues long. The CDR3 sequence: CASSVGLASGGLDTQYF. The CDR3 region has the DNA TGTGCCAGCAGTGTCGGCCTGGCTAGCGGGGGTTTGGATACGCAGTATTTT.

The gene calls are TRBV6-5 and TRBJ2-4; D is possibly TRBD2 (6 bases). The germline V and J ends were trimmed by 4 bases and 9 bases, with 13 bases remaining between them. Germline CDR1 and CDR2: MNHEY and SVGAGI. CDR3 length: 13 amino acids. This CDR3 reads CASSLGEDGIQYF. Here the CDR3 DNA reads TGTGCCAGCAGTTTAGGGGAGGATGGCATTCAGTACTTC.

This chain uses TRBV27 with TRBJ1-1, with D possibly matching TRBD1 (6 bases). This CDR3 is 13 amino acids long. The V end was cut by 3 bases, the J end by 7 bases, with 12 bases between. CDR1 and CDR2 (germline): MNHEY, SMNVEV (reference sequence). DNA of the CDR3: TGTGCCAGCAGTTTGATGGGGGCGGTTGAAGCTTTCTTT. Its translation is CASSLMGAVEAFF.

The chain combines TRBV12-5 with TRBJ2-3, with D perhaps TRBD2 (5 bases). In germline, CDR1 is LGHNT, CDR2 FRNRAP. The CDR3 totals 12 residues. V lost 8 bases and J 2 bases, leaving 8 bases between the germline ends. This CDR3 reads CASKADTDTQYF. The CDR3 coding sequence is TGTGCTAGTAAAGCGGACACAGATACGCAGTATTTT.

V and J are TRBV27 and TRBJ2-7, with D perhaps matching TRBD2 (6 bases). CDR1 is MNHEY and CDR2 is SMNVEV in the germline V gene (reference sequence). The CDR3 consists of 14 residues. Deletions cut 8 bases from V and 1 base from J, with 15 bases between. This CDR3 reads CASRGRGFSYEQYF. CDR3 nucleotides: TGTGCCAGCCGCGGTCGGGGGTTTTCCTACGAGCAGTACTTC.

The chain links TRBV28 to TRBJ2-3; 10 bases line up with TRBD1. This CDR3 has 16 amino acids. From germline, CDR1 is MDHEN and CDR2 SYDVKM. V lost 5 bases and J lost 0; bases outside the gene matches: 5. The CDR3 nucleotides read TGTGCCAGCAGTACATGGACAGGGGGGAGCACAGATACGCAGTATTTT. Translation gives CASSTWTGGSTDTQYF.

V and J are TRBV7-2 and TRBJ1-6; no firm D call. Germline CDR1 SGHTA, CDR2 FQGNSA. Trimming removed 3 bases from V and 0 bases from J, with 12 bases in between. The CDR3 length is 17 residues. CDR3 sequence: CASSFTPGSSYNSPLHF. The CDR3 nucleotides are TGTGCCAGCAGCTTTACACCCGGGAGCTCCTATAATTCACCCCTCCACTTT.

The chain carries TRBV4-1 and TRBJ2-2, with 8 bases fitting TRBD1. The germline gives CDR1 MGHRA, CDR2 YSYEKL. This CDR3 is built from 19 residues. After removal of 0 bases from V and 1 base from J, the junction contained 10 bases not matched to a gene. The CDR3 loop reads CASSQDATGTGLNTGELFF. The CDR3 DNA is TGCGCCAGCAGCCAAGATGCAACCGGGACAGGTTTGAACACCGGGGAGCTGTTTTTT.

The chain is built from TRBV2 and TRBJ1-4; D gene ambiguous. The CDR3 totals 13 residues. The V gene's germline CDR1 is SNHLY and CDR2 FYNNEI. The V end was cut by 6 bases, the J end by 10 bases, with 15 bases between. The DNA for the CDR3 is TGTGCCAGCAGGCAGGAGGAAAACGGAAAACTGTTTTTT. Protein sequence: CASRQEENGKLFF. Variable domain in full (rest from reference TRBV2 and TRBJ1-4): EPEVTQTPSHQVTQMGQEVILRCVPISNHLYFYWYRQILGQKVEFLVSFYNNEISEKSEIFDDQFSVERPDGSNFTLKIRSTKLEDSAMYFCASRQEENGKLFFGSGTQLSVL.

The rearrangement joins TRBV5-1 to TRBJ2-5; TRBD2 aligns across 7 bases. The CDR3 loop spans 15 amino acids. Germline CDR1 is SGHRS and CDR2 is YFSETQ. V was clipped by 6 bases and J by 5 bases; unmatched bases: 13. CDR3 loop: CASTSGGPQSETQYF. In DNA, the CDR3 is TGCGCCAGCACTTCGGGGGGTCCCCAGTCGGAGACCCAGTACTTC.